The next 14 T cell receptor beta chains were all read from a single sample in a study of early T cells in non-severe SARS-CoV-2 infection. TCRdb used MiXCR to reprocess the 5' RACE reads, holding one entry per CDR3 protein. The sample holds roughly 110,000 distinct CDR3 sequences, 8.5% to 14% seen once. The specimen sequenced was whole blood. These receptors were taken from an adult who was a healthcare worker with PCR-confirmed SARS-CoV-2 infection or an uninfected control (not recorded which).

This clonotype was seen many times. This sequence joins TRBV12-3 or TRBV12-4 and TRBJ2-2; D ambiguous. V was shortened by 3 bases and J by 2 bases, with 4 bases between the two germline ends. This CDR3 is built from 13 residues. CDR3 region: CASSFANTGELFF. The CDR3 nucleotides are TGTGCCAGCAGTTTCGCTAACACCGGGGAGCTGTTTTTT.

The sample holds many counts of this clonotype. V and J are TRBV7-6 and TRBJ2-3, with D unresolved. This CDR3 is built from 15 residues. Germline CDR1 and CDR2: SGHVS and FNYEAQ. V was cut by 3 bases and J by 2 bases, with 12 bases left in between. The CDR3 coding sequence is TGTGCCAGCAGCTTTAGCCCAGACGCCACAGATACGCAGTATTTT. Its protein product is CASSFSPDATDTQYF.

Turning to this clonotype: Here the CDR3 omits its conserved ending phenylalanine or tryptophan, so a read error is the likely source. In nucleotides, the CDR3 is TGTGCCAGCTCACCGGGACAGAGCAATCAGCCCCAGCATTCT. Translated: CASSPGQSNQPQHS. This chain links TRBV18 with TRBJ1-5; 7 bases are shared with TRBD1. Germline loops: CDR1 KGHSH, CDR2 LQKENI. The CDR3 loop spans 14 amino acids. V lost 3 bases to trimming and J lost 1 base; unmatched junction nucleotides: 0.

The DNA for the CDR3 is TGTGCCAGCAGATGGGGCGGAACCGGGGAGCTGTTTTTT. Translating gives CASRWGGTGELFF. This chain connects TRBV2 to TRBJ2-2, with D possibly being TRBD1 (5 bases). CDR3 length: 13 residues. Germline V gives CDR1 SNHLY, CDR2 FYNNEI. Trimming took 6 bases from V and 5 from J, leaving 10 bases between them.

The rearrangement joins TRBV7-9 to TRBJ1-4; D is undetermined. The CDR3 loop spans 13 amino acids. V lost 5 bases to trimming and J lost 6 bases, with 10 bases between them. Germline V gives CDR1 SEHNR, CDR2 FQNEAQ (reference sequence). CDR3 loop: CASSHGVDEKLFF. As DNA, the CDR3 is TGTGCCAGCAGCCACGGGGTCGATGAAAAACTGTTTTTT.

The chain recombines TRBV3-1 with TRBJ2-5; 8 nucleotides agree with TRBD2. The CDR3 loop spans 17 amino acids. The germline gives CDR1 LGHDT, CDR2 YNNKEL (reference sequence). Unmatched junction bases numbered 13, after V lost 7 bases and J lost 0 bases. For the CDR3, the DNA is TGTGCCAGCACCCGAGACCTGCGGGAGGAGTACCAAGAGACCCAGTACTTC. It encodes CASTRDLREEYQETQYF.

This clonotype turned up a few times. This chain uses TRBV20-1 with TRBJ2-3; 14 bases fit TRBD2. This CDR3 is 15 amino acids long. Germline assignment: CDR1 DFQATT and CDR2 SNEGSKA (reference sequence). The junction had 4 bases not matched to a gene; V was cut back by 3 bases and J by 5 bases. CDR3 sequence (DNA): TGCAGTGCTAGCGGACTAGCGGGAGGTAAAGATACGCAGTATTTT. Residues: CSASGLAGGKDTQYF.

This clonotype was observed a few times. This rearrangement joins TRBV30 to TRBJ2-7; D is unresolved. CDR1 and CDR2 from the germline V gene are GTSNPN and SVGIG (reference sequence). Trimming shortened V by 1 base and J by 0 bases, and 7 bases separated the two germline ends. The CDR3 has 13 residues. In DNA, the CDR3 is TGTGCCTGGAGTGGCCAGGACTCCTACGAGCAGTACTTC. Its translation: CAWSGQDSYEQYF.

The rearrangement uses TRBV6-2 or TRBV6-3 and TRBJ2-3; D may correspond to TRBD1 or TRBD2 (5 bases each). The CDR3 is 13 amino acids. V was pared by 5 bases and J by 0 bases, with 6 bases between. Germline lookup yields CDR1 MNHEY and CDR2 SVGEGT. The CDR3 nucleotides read TGTGCCAGCAGTCGGGACAGCACAGATACGCAGTATTTT. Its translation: CASSRDSTDTQYF.

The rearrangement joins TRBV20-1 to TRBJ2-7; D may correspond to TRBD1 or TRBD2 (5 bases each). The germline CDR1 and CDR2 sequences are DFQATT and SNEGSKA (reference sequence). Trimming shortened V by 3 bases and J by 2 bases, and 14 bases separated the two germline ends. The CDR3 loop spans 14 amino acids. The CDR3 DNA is TGCAGTGCTAGTTCTGCTCGGGACGCCTACGAGCAGTACTTC. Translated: CSASSARDAYEQYF.

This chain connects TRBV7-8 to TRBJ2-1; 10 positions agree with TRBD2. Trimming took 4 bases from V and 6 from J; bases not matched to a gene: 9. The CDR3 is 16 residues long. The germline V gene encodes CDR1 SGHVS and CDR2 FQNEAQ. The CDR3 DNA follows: TGTGCCAGCAGCTCCCCAGCGGGAGGGTATGCCAATGAGCAGTTCTTC. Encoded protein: CASSSPAGGYANEQFF.

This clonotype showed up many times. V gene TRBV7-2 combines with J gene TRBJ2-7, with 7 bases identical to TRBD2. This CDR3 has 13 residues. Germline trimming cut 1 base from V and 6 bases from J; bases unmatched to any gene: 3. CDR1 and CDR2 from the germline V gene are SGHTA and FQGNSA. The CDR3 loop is CASSLERDGEQYF. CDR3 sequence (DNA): TGTGCCAGCAGCTTAGAGCGGGACGGCGAGCAGTACTTC.

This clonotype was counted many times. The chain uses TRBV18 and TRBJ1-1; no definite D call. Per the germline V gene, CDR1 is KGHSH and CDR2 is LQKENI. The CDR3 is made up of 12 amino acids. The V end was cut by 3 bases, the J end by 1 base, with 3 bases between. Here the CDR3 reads CASSPRNTEAFF. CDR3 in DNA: TGTGCCAGCTCACCGAGGAACACTGAAGCTTTCTTT.

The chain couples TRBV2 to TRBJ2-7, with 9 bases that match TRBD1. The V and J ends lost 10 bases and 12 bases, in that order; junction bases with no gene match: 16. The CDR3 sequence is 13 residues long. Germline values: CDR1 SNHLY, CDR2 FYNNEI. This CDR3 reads CANILGTGQPLYF. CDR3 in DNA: TGTGCCAACATCCTCGGGACAGGGCAGCCTTTGTACTTC.